What follows are 27 T cell receptor beta chains derived from one specimen sequenced in a study of blood T cell repertoires in COVID-19. Some clones are missing from TCRdb's copy, which holds only in-frame ones; the method was immunoSEQ multiplex PCR. The repertoire has some 400,000 clones, roughly nine tenths of them found once; the top ten carry around 1.1%. The sample consisted of PBMCs or T cells enriched from blood (not recorded which). Receptor source: a man younger than 45 who had recovered from COVID-19.

The sample holds a few counts of this clone. Other DNA sequences in this sample translate to the same CDR3. The J gene is TRBJ2-7, the V gene TRBV28; D gene unclear. Per the germline V gene, CDR1 is MDHEN and CDR2 is SYDVKM. There are 13 residues in the CDR3. The V gene lost 3 bases and the J gene lost 3 bases, with 9 bases spanning the gap. The CDR3: CASSLSQNYEQYF. DNA for the CDR3: TGTGCCAGCAGTTTGTCCCAGAACTACGAGCAGTACTTC.

The chain recombines TRBV9 with TRBJ2-7; D remains unclear. This CDR3 comprises 13 residues. The germline V and J ends were trimmed by 4 bases and 3 bases, with 11 bases remaining between them. Germline CDR1 is SGDLS and CDR2 is YYNGEE. The CDR3 DNA reads TGTGCCAGCAGCACCCCGAGTTTCTACGAGCAGTACTTC. Protein sequence: CASSTPSFYEQYF. The full variable domain, completed using reference TRBV9 and TRBJ2-7, is DSGVTQTPKHLITATGQRVTLRCSPRSGDLSVYWYQQSLDQGLQFLIQYYNGEERAKGNILERFSAQQFPDLHSELNLSSLELGDSALYFCASSTPSFYEQYFGPGTRLTVT.

V is TRBV28 and J is TRBJ1-2; 8 bases are a match to TRBD1. Germline V gene sequence: CDR1 MDHEN, CDR2 SYDVKM. V gave up 1 base and J gave up 3 bases; unmatched junction bases: 1. This CDR3 is built from 14 residues. The CDR3 loop reads CASSLSGGDYGYTF. The CDR3 DNA follows: TGTGCCAGCAGTTTATCAGGGGGCGACTATGGCTACACCTTC.

This clone was detected only a few times. This chain links TRBV7-2 with TRBJ1-1; 7 nucleotides match TRBD1. V lost 4 bases and J lost 11; bases outside the gene matches: 4. CDR1 and CDR2 (germline): SGHTA, FQGNSA. The CDR3 extends over 11 amino acids. The CDR3 reads CASSSDRRAFF. CDR3 DNA: TGTGCCAGCAGCTCGGACAGGCGGGCTTTCTTT.

This sequence joins TRBV7-2 and TRBJ1-1, with D unresolved. There are 14 residues in the CDR3. In germline, CDR1 is SGHTA, CDR2 FQGNSA. V lost 1 base to trimming and J lost 5 bases, with 11 bases between them. CDR3 in amino acids: CASSLETGGTEAFF. The CDR3 DNA is TGTGCCAGCAGCTTAGAGACCGGAGGGACTGAAGCTTTCTTT.

The chain has TRBV6-5 and TRBJ2-2; D perhaps matches TRBD1 (6 bases). The CDR3 covers 11 residues. Per the germline V gene, CDR1 is MNHEY and CDR2 is SVGAGI. Between the trimmed V and J ends, which lost 7 bases and 7 bases, there was a span of 7 bases. CDR3 DNA sequence: TGTGCCAGCATCAGGGGCGGGGAGCTGTTTTTT. This encodes CASIRGGELFF.

The chain uses TRBV7-8 and TRBJ1-1; D call uncertain. The V end was cut by 5 bases, the J end by 9 bases, with 13 bases between. Looked up from germline, CDR1 is SGHVS and CDR2 is FQNEAQ. This CDR3 has 12 amino acids. This CDR3 is CASSPESGKAFF. CDR3 nucleotide sequence: TGTGCCAGCAGCCCTGAGTCAGGTAAAGCTTTCTTT.

This chain links TRBV27 with TRBJ1-4; D is undetermined. The ends were cut back, 2 bases at V and 8 bases at J, with 15 bases in the middle. Germline CDR1 reads MNHEY; CDR2 reads SMNVEV (reference sequence). The CDR3 has 15 amino acids. CDR3 in amino acids: CASSLGGLLGEKLFF. The CDR3 DNA reads TGTGCCAGCAGTTTAGGTGGACTTCTCGGGGAAAAACTGTTTTTT.

The gene calls are TRBV13 and TRBJ2-7, with D possibly being TRBD2 (7 bases). Germline CDR1 PRHDT, CDR2 FYEKMQ (reference sequence). Trimming removed 3 bases from V and 0 bases from J, with 12 bases in between. The CDR3 totals 15 residues. In nucleotides, the CDR3 is TGTGCCAGCAGCTTCGGGGGGCGGCCCTCCTACGAGCAGTACTTC. Its translation: CASSFGGRPSYEQYF.

The chain employs TRBV13 and TRBJ2-3; D unresolved. This CDR3 spans 14 amino acids. Trimming removed 5 bases from V and 0 bases from J, with 9 bases in between. The germline V gene has CDR1 PRHDT and CDR2 FYEKMQ (reference sequence). As DNA, the CDR3 is TGTGCCAGCAGCCCTTTTACTAGCACAGATACGCAGTATTTT. Translated, it gives CASSPFTSTDTQYF.

The rearrangement links TRBV28 to TRBJ2-6, with 9 bases matching TRBD1. From germline, CDR1 is MDHEN and CDR2 SYDVKM. CDR3 length: 17 amino acids. The V gene end was trimmed by 5 bases and the J gene end by 3 bases; junction bases not matched to a gene: 8. Written as DNA, the CDR3 is TGTGCCAGCAGTCGACGGACAGGGGCCGATGGGGCCAACGTCCTGACTTTC. This sequence encodes CASSRRTGADGANVLTF.

As regards this clone: The sample holds other DNA sequences that translate to the same CDR3. The V call is TRBV5-1, the J call TRBJ2-7; TRBD2 is a possible D gene (5 bases). The CDR3 loop spans 13 amino acids. V was trimmed by 4 bases and J by 2 bases, leaving 10 bases between them. CDR1 and CDR2 (germline): SGHRS, YFSETQ. The chain's CDR3 is CASSPSGAYEQYF. The CDR3 DNA reads as TGCGCCAGCAGCCCGAGCGGAGCCTACGAGCAGTACTTC.

The chain has TRBV28 and TRBJ2-1, with 11 bases matching TRBD2. V was pared by 2 bases and J by 4 bases, with 4 bases of the junction left unmatched. The V gene's germline CDR1 is MDHEN and CDR2 SYDVKM. The CDR3 is made up of 16 amino acids. CDR3 sequence (DNA): TGTGCCAGCAGTTTACGGACTAGCGGGTTTTACAATGAGCAGTTCTTC. It codes for CASSLRTSGFYNEQFF.

The genes are TRBV12-5 and TRBJ2-7, with D tentatively TRBD1 (5 bases). The CDR3 spans 13 residues. CDR1 and CDR2 (germline): LGHNT, FRNRAP. Trimming cost V 5 bases and J 3 bases, with 11 bases left between them. The CDR3 DNA is TGTGCTAGTGGTGCCCCCGACAGCTACGAGCAGTACTTC. Its translation: CASGAPDSYEQYF.

The J gene is TRBJ2-5, the V gene TRBV7-2; D might be TRBD1 (6 bases). Trimming cost V 5 bases and J 1 base, with 17 bases left between them. The CDR3 spans 16 residues. CDR1 is SGHTA and CDR2 is FQGNSA in the germline V gene. The CDR3 nucleotides are TGTGCCAGCAGCCGGCCCCGGGACACAAGCCAAGAGACCCAGTACTTC. This sequence encodes CASSRPRDTSQETQYF.

This clone was picked up a small number of times. At the DNA level, this CDR3 is encoded by other sequences in the same sample as well. The chain employs TRBV9 and TRBJ2-7, with 7 bases matching TRBD1. The CDR3 consists of 14 residues. The germline CDR1 and CDR2 sequences are SGDLS and YYNGEE. The V and J ends lost 3 bases and 3 bases, in that order; junction bases with no gene match: 6. CDR3 region: CASSEGTANYEQYF. The CDR3 DNA is TGTGCCAGCAGCGAGGGGACAGCGAACTACGAGCAGTACTTC.

J is TRBJ2-2 and V is TRBV5-1; a weak D match, TRBD1 (6 bases). V dropped 4 bases and J dropped 7 bases, with 17 bases sitting between them. This CDR3 has 15 residues. Germline loops: CDR1 SGHRS, CDR2 YFSETQ. The CDR3 loop is CASSPDNRDHGELFF. CDR3 nucleotides: TGCGCCAGCAGCCCGGACAACAGGGACCACGGGGAGCTGTTTTTT.

CDR3 sequence (DNA): TGTGCCAGCAGTTCCAACTACGAGCAGTACTTC. It specifies CASSSNYEQYF. J is TRBJ2-7 and V is TRBV27; D is unresolved. V was shortened by 4 bases and J by 3 bases, with 4 bases between the two germline ends. The germline V gene encodes CDR1 MNHEY and CDR2 SMNVEV (reference sequence). This CDR3 spans 11 amino acids.

The J gene is TRBJ1-2, the V gene TRBV20-1; D possibly corresponds to TRBD1 (6 bases). The germline gives CDR1 DFQATT, CDR2 SNEGSKA (reference sequence). V gave up 5 bases and J gave up 8 bases, with 9 bases separating them. The CDR3 totals 10 residues. The CDR3 is CSAPGGGYTF. In DNA form, the CDR3 reads TGCAGTGCTCCGGGGGGCGGCTACACCTTC.

The CDR3 sequence is CASSLLRLAGGPGEQYF. The CDR3 DNA reads TGTGCCAGCAGCTTACTAAGACTAGCGGGAGGCCCGGGTGAGCAGTACTTC. V gene TRBV7-2 combines with J gene TRBJ2-7, with 13 nucleotides matching TRBD2. Looked up from germline, CDR1 is SGHTA and CDR2 is FQGNSA. V was pared by 2 bases and J by 7 bases, with 11 bases of the junction left unmatched. This CDR3 has 17 amino acids.

The chain has TRBV19 and TRBJ2-1, with 7 bases matching TRBD1. The V gene end was trimmed by 9 bases and the J gene end by 6 bases; junction bases not matched to a gene: 8. This CDR3 has 13 amino acids. Per germline, CDR1 LNHDA and CDR2 SQIVND (reference sequence). The CDR3 bases are TGTGCCAGCCGCTACACAGGGGTCAATGAGCAGTTCTTC. Protein product: CASRYTGVNEQFF.

The CDR3 DNA is TGTGCCAGTAGTCTAAGCCGTAACTATGGCTACACCTTC. Its translation is CASSLSRNYGYTF. V is TRBV19 and J is TRBJ1-2; unclear D gene. This CDR3 is 13 amino acids long. With 5 bases removed from V and 1 base from J, the gap between germline ends came to 8 bases. Germline V gene lookup returns CDR1 LNHDA and CDR2 SQIVND (reference sequence).

This chain uses TRBV9 with TRBJ2-1; D is undetermined. This CDR3 is built from 12 residues. With 1 base removed from V and 5 bases from J, the gap between germline ends came to 4 bases. In germline, CDR1 is SGDLS, CDR2 YYNGEE. The CDR3 coding sequence is TGTGCCAGCAGCGTAAATAACAATGAGCAGTTCTTC. Amino acids: CASSVNNNEQFF.

This clone was observed a few times. This chain connects TRBV18 to TRBJ2-2; the match to TRBD1 covers 9 bases. Trimming cost V 3 bases and J 1 base; bases outside gene matches: 0. The CDR3 runs to 15 residues. Germline CDR1 reads KGHSH; CDR2 reads LQKENI. CDR3 in DNA: TGTGCCAGCTCACCGGGACAGGGGAACACCGGGGAGCTGTTTTTT. As protein: CASSPGQGNTGELFF.

The V gene is TRBV15, the J gene TRBJ2-3, with D possibly TRBD1 on 6 matching bases. CDR1 and CDR2 from the germline V gene are LNHNV and YYDKDF (reference sequence). The CDR3 is 14 amino acids. Trimming removed 1 base at V and 4 bases at J, with 9 bases between. The DNA of the CDR3 is TGTGCCACCAGCAGAGGCACAGGGTCAGATACGCAGTATTTT. Amino acids: CATSRGTGSDTQYF. Combining the CDR3 with reference TRBV15 and TRBJ2-3 gives the whole variable domain DAMVIQNPRYQVTQFGKPVTLSCSQTLNHNVMYWYQQKSSQAPKLLFHYYDKDFNNEADTPDNFQSRRPNTSFCFLDIRSPGLGDTAMYLCATSRGTGSDTQYFGPGTRLTVL.

The chain carries TRBV28 and TRBJ2-7; TRBD2 aligns across 7 bases. CDR3 length: 14 residues. J lost 3 bases, V lost 3 bases, and 5 bases had no gene match. Germline CDR1 MDHEN, CDR2 SYDVKM. This chain's CDR3 is CASSFRGRGYEQYF. The CDR3 DNA is TGTGCCAGCAGTTTTCGAGGGAGGGGCTACGAGCAGTACTTC. The full variable domain, in which reference TRBV28 and TRBJ2-7 provide the parts outside the CDR3, is DVKVTQSSRYLVKRTGEKVFLECVQDMDHENMFWYRQDPGLGLRLIYFSYDVKMKEKGDIPEGYSVSREKKERFSLILESASTNQTSMYLCASSFRGRGYEQYFGPGTRLTVT.

This chain connects TRBV7-2 to TRBJ2-2; tentative D call: TRBD2 (5 bases). The germline V gene encodes CDR1 SGHTA and CDR2 FQGNSA. The CDR3 has 16 residues. The germline V and J ends were trimmed by 5 bases and 6 bases, with 19 bases remaining between them. The CDR3 region is CASSLHSRVSPGELFF. DNA for the CDR3: TGTGCCAGCAGCCTACACTCGAGGGTTTCGCCCGGGGAGCTGTTTTTT.